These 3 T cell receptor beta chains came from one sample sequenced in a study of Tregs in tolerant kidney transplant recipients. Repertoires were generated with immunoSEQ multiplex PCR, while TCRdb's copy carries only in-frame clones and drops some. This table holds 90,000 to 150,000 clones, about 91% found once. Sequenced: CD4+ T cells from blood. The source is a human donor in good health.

CDR3 protein: CASSSQSGSKYEQYF. In nucleotides, the CDR3 is TGTGCCAGCAGCTCTCAAAGCGGGAGTAAGTACGAGCAGTACTTC. The V call is TRBV7-6, the J call TRBJ2-7, with 8 bases that match TRBD2. There are 15 residues in the CDR3. Germline CDR1 and CDR2: SGHVS and FNYEAQ. V gave up 4 bases and J gave up 4 bases; unmatched junction bases: 9.

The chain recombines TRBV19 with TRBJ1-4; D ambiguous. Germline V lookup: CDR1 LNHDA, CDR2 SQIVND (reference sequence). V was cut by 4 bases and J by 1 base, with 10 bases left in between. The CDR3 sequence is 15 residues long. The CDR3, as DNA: TGTGCCAGTAGTAACCTCCCGGGAACTAATGAAAAACTGTTTTTT. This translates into CASSNLPGTNEKLFF.

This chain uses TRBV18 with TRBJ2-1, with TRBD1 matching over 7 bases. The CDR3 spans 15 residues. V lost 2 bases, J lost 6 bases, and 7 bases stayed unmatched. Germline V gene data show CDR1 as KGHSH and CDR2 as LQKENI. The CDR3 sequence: CASSPGDRVINEQFF. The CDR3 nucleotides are TGTGCCAGCTCACCAGGTGACAGGGTAATCAATGAGCAGTTCTTC.